This T cell receptor beta chain was obtained from a study of blood T cell repertoires in COVID-19. Study details: Samples taken during acute and convalescent COVID-19 were collected in the United States, Italy and Spain. The analysed material was cDNA or gDNA that came from T cells, B-cell-depleted T cells, or PBMCs.

The CDR3 extends over 11 amino acids. CDR1 and CDR2 (germline): MNHNY, SVGAGI (reference sequence). The germline V and J ends were trimmed by 7 bases and 6 bases, with 9 bases remaining between them. The protocol was immunoSEQ multiplex PCR, while the TCRdb copy is restricted to in-frame clones and leaves out a portion. The data contain 300,000 or so clones, around four fifths of them singletons. Sequences were obtained from peripheral blood. The sequence was obtained from a woman aged 45-65 years with acute or convalescent COVID-19. This sequence joins TRBV6-6 and TRBJ1-1, with D unresolved. The CDR3: CASNRLAEAFF. In DNA form, the CDR3 reads TGTGCCAGCAATAGACTCGCTGAAGCTTTCTTT.